This TCR beta chain was sequenced during a study of response to subunit inactivated influenza vaccine. In TCRdb, the RT-PCR reads were re-called with MiXCR into one record per CDR3 protein. The table includes around 530,000 distinct CDR3 sequences, 16% detected once. CDR1 is SGDLS, CDR2 YYNGEE, per germline. V lost 0 bases to trimming and J lost 1 base, with 5 bases between them. This CDR3 contains 14 residues. The material sequenced was CD4+ T cells sorted from PBMCs, taken roughly 24 months after vaccination. The chain has TRBV9 and TRBJ1-3; D unclear. The receptor was derived from a man between 50 and 69 years old who received an inactivated influenza vaccine. In DNA form, the CDR3 reads TGTGCCAGCAGCGTAGTCTCGTCTGGAAACACCATATATTTT. It yields the protein CASSVVSSGNTIYF.